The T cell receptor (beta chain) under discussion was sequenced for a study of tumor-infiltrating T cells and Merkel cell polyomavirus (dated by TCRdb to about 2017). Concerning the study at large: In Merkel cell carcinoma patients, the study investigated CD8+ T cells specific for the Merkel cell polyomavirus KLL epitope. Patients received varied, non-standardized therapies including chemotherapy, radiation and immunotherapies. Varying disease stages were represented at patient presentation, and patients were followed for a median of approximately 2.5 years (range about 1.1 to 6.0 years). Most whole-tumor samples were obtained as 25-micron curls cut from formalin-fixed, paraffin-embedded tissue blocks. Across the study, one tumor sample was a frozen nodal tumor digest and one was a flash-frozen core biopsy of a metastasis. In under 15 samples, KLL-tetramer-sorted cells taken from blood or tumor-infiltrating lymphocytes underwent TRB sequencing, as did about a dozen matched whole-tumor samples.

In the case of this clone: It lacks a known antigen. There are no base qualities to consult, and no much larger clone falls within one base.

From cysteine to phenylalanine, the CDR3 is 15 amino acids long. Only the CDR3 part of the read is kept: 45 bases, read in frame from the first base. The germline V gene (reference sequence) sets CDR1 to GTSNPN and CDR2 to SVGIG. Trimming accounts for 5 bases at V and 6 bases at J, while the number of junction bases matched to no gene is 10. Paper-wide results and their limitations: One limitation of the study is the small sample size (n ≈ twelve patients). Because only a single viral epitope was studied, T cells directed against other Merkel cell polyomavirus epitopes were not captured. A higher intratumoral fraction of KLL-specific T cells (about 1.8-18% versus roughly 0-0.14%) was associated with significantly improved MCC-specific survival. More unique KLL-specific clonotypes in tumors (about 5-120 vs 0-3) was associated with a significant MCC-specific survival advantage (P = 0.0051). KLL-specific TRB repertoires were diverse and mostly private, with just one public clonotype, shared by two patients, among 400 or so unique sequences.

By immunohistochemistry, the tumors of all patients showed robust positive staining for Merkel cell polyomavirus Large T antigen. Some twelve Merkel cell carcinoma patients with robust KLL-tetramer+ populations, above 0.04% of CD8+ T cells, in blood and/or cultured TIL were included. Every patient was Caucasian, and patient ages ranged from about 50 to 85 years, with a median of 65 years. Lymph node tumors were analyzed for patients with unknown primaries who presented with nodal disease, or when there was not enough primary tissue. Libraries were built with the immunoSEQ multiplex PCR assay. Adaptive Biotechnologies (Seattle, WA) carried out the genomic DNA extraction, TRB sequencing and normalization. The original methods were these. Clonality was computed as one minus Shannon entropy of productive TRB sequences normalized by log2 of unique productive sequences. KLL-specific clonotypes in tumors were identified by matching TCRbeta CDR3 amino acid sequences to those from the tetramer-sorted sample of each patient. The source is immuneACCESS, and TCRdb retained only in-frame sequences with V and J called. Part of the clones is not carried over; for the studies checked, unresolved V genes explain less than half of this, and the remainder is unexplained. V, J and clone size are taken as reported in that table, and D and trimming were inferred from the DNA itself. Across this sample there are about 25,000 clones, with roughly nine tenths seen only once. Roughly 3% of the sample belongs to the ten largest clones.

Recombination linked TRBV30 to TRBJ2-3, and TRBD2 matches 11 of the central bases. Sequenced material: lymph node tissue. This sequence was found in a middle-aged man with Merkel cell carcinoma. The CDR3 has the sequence CAWRRLAGLGDTQYF. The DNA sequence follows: TGTGCCTGGCGACGACTAGCGGGGTTAGGGGATACGCAGTATTTT.